This TCR beta chain was captured in a study of CD8 T cells in Susac syndrome. Random hexamers served to reverse transcribe roughly 0.45 to 1 ug RNA. TCRdb recomputed calls from the immunoSEQ multiplex PCR reads with MiXCR, one row per CDR3 protein. The sample holds approximately 190,000 distinct CDR3 sequences, around 93% seen once. The V gene's germline CDR1 is LNHNV and CDR2 YYDKDF (reference sequence). The CDR3 loop spans 15 amino acids. V lost 3 bases and J 0 bases, leaving 11 bases between the germline ends. This receptor was obtained from a human donor with Susac syndrome. The V and J genes are TRBV15 and TRBJ1-2; possible D gene TRBD1, 6 bases. The source material was CD8+ T cells from PBMCs. The CDR3 sequence: CATSSSTGSNYGYTF. The CDR3 DNA is TGTGCCACCAGCAGTTCCACAGGGTCTAACTATGGCTACACCTTC.